This record looks at one TCR beta chain sequence and its context. The clone's antigen remains unknown. Per-nucleotide qualities are absent, and no much larger clonotype sits a single base away. Genomic DNA was used as template for profiling of TCR beta VDJ combinations and CDR3 sequences. An Illumina HiSeq 2000 was the platform used for TCR repertoire sequencing. Under the source paper's analysis protocol: Repertoire assessment relied on Simpson's diversity index, CDR3 size and DJ length profiles, and TRBV/TRBJ rearrangement plots. The immunodominant clone was defined as the most abundant DNA sequence in deep sequencing data. CDR3 amino acid sequences were screened for sharing across subjects and were compared with published repertoires and the VDJdb database. TCRdb's own reprocessing of the public reads used fastp at Q25 and MiXCR and kept productive beta chains. Each entry is one CDR3 protein sequence, shown with its most common DNA and genes. TCRdb's processing, not the authors' own work, is the source of the V and J calls. Within this sample are about 190,000 distinct CDR3 sequences, with 40% to 50% of them counted one time only. Of the sample, 8% to 10% falls within the top ten clones.

Cut back by 2 bases and 4 bases, the V and J ends lie 16 bases apart. The cysteine opens and the phenylalanine closes a CDR3 of 15 amino acids. The retained sequence is limited to the CDR3, 45 bases, with the frame set at the first base. Looking up the germline V gene yields CDR1 SGDLS and CDR2 YYNGEE. This record belongs to a study of CD8+CD57+ T cells in acquired aplastic anemia (dated by TCRdb to 2016 to 2019). A note on the overall study: Extracted DNA from sorted CD4+ and CD8+ cells averaged approximately 3 ug, ranging from roughly 0.19 to 27.4 ug. CD8+CD57+ expansion was defined as a frequency above the mean frequency observed in healthy subjects. Beyond this particular receptor, the publication reports: Patients and healthy controls showed no significant difference in CD8+ Simpson's diversity (P=0.060). About 29 CD8+ CDR3 sequences were found to be shared between patients and controls, but these sequences appeared to be highly expressed in patients and within the immunodominant clones of the patients.

Flow cytometry had shown CD8+CD57+ cell expansion in the patients selected for sequencing. All patients had severe acquired aplastic anemia diagnosed by International Study of Aplastic Anemia and Agranulocytosis and Camitta criteria. At the time blood was sampled, none of the patients had received any therapy. In the study, sorted CD4+ and CD8+ blood T cells from patients with severe aplastic anemia and from healthy subjects underwent deep sequencing of TCR repertoires. In the USA, patient enrollment took place under clinicaltrials.gov protocols 00001620, 01623167, 00001397, 00071045, 00081523 and 00961064. Ficoll-Paque density gradient centrifugation was used to isolate peripheral blood mononuclear cells. Before DNA extraction, CD4+ and CD8+ T cells were sorted with FACS or magnetic beads.

The sequence derives from a human donor with aplastic anemia. The sample taken for sequencing was sorted CD4+, CD8+, or CD8+CD57+ T cells (not recorded which) from PBMCs. Recombination connected TRBV9 to TRBJ2-7, with no reliable assignment of the D segment. The CDR3 loop reads CASSVGDRVEYEQYF. The DNA is as follows: TGTGCCAGCAGCGTCGGTGACCGTGTGGAATACGAGCAGTACTTC.